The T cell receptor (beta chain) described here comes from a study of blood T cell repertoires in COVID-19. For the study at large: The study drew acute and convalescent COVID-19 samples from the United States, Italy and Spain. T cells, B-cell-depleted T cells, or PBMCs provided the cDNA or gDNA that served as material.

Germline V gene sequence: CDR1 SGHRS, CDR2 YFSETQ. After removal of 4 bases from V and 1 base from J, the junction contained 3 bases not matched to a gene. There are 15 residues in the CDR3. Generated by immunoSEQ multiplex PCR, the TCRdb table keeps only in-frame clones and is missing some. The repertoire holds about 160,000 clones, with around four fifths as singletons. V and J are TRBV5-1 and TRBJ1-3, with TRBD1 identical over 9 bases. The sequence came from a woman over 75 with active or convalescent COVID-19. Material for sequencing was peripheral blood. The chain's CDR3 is CASSHRGQSGNTIYF. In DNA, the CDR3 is TGCGCCAGCAGCCACAGGGGGCAATCTGGAAACACCATATATTTT.